Each of the 29 T cell receptor beta chains below was sequenced from the same sample in a study of blood T cell repertoires in COVID-19. The table came from immunoSEQ multiplex PCR; TCRdb's copy has only in-frame clones and leaves some out. The sample lists roughly 190,000 clones, about 93% occurring once. Sequencing was done on a sample of peripheral blood. The receptors originated from a man aged 30-40 years with COVID-19, enrolled during active disease.

V is TRBV6-1 and J is TRBJ1-4; 8 bases line up with TRBD1. Germline loops: CDR1 MNHNS, CDR2 SASEGT. The ends lost 3 bases at V and 7 bases at J; junction bases unmatched: 4. CDR3 length: 14 amino acids. The CDR3 DNA sequence: TGTGCCAGCAGTGACAGGGGGCAGGGTGAAAAACTGTTTTTT. Amino acids: CASSDRGQGEKLFF.

The chain carries TRBV6-5 and TRBJ1-2; D perhaps matches TRBD1 (5 bases). This CDR3 region has 16 residues. Germline V gives CDR1 MNHEY, CDR2 SVGAGI. V dropped 4 bases and J dropped 4 bases, with 19 bases sitting between them. The CDR3 region has the DNA TGTGCCAGCAGTTTGGCAGGGATAGGGCGTGGCTATGGCTACACCTTC. The encoded protein is CASSLAGIGRGYGYTF.

The J gene is TRBJ2-3, the V gene TRBV3-1 (or the pseudogene TRBV3-2); D gene ambiguous. Looked up from germline, CDR1 is LGHDT and CDR2 is YNNKEL (reference sequence). V was clipped by 1 base and J by 11 bases, with 10 bases between them. The CDR3 is 12 amino acids. For the CDR3, the DNA is TGTGCCAGCAGCCAAGGCGGTCGCGGGCAGTATTTT. Amino acid sequence: CASSQGGRGQYF.

The V gene is TRBV6-5, the J gene TRBJ2-1; TRBD2 matches 10 bases. Germline lookup yields CDR1 MNHEY and CDR2 SVGAGI. This CDR3 comprises 16 residues. The V gene end was trimmed by 0 bases and the J gene end by 8 bases; junction bases not matched to a gene: 7. This chain's CDR3 is CASSYSFKRGGDEQFF. The CDR3 bases are TGTGCCAGCAGTTACTCGTTCAAGCGGGGGGGTGATGAGCAGTTCTTC.

V gene TRBV18 combines with J gene TRBJ1-4; TRBD1 agrees at 9 bases. J lost 12 bases, V lost 3 bases, and 8 bases had no gene match. The CDR3 spans 14 residues. Germline-derived CDR1 and CDR2 are KGHSH and LQKENI. Here the CDR3 DNA reads TGTGCCAGCTCACCTCTCCGGGACAGGGTAGAACTGTTTTTT. This translates into CASSPLRDRVELFF. Supplemented by reference TRBV18 and TRBJ1-4, the full variable domain reads NAGVMQNPRHLVRRRGQEARLRCSPMKGHSHVYWYRQLPEEGLKFMVYLQKENIIDESGMPKERFSAEFPKEGPSILRIQQVVRGDSAAYFCASSPLRDRVELFFGSGTQLSVL.

The chain combines TRBV6-5 with TRBJ1-2; tentative D call: TRBD1 (6 bases). The CDR3 spans 13 residues. Trimming took 6 bases from V and 7 from J, leaving 15 bases between them. Germline CDR1 is MNHEY and CDR2 is SVGAGI. DNA of the CDR3: TGTGCCAGCAGCCAGACAGGCGGAATTGGCTACACCTTC. This encodes CASSQTGGIGYTF.

The rearrangement joins TRBV5-1 to TRBJ2-3, with no clear D. Trimming took off 6 bases at V and 4 bases at J, with 15 bases between the two ends. Germline values: CDR1 SGHRS, CDR2 YFSETQ. This CDR3 has 14 amino acids. The CDR3, as DNA: TGCGCCAGCACCACCGATCCACCAGCAGATACGCAGTATTTT. This sequence encodes CASTTDPPADTQYF. The full variable domain, completed using reference TRBV5-1 and TRBJ2-3, is KAGVTQTPRYLIKTRGQQVTLSCSPISGHRSVSWYQQTPGQGLQFLFEYFSETQRNKGNFPGRFSGRQFSNSRSEMNVSTLELGDSALYLCASTTDPPADTQYFGPGTRLTVL.

The V call is TRBV5-1, the J call TRBJ1-1; no firm D call. The ends were cut back, 4 bases at V and 1 base at J, with 11 bases in the middle. CDR3 length: 14 residues. Germline V gene data show CDR1 as SGHRS and CDR2 as YFSETQ. This CDR3 is CASSAGPGNTEAFF. CDR3 nucleotides: TGCGCCAGCAGCGCCGGCCCGGGGAACACTGAAGCTTTCTTT.

The V gene is TRBV3-1 (or the pseudogene TRBV3-2), the J gene TRBJ2-2; the match to TRBD2 covers 7 bases. This CDR3 spans 16 amino acids. The trim removed 3 bases at V and 6 bases at J, leaving 10 bases unmatched. The germline CDR1 and CDR2 sequences are LGHDT and YNNKEL (reference sequence). CDR3 amino acids: CASSHERLAGAGELFF. CDR3 coding DNA: TGTGCCAGCAGCCACGAAAGACTAGCTGGGGCCGGGGAGCTGTTTTTT.

This rearrangement joins TRBV6-5 to TRBJ1-1; 7 bases are shared with TRBD1. The V gene's germline CDR1 is MNHEY and CDR2 SVGAGI. Trimming removed 7 bases from V and 4 bases from J; junction bases left unmatched: 9. The CDR3 covers 14 residues. CDR3 nucleotide sequence: TGTGCCAGCACCCGGGACAGCTTCGGCACTGAAGCTTTCTTT. It encodes CASTRDSFGTEAFF.

The rearrangement uses TRBV5-6 and TRBJ2-1; TRBD2 matches 8 bases. Germline V CDR1 and CDR2: SGHDT, YYEEEE. Trimming at V came to 5 bases and at J to 0 bases, leaving 7 bases not matched to a gene. The CDR3 is 16 residues long. The CDR3 reads CASSKAGERSYNEQFF. CDR3 DNA: TGTGCCAGCAGTAAAGCGGGGGAGCGCTCCTACAATGAGCAGTTCTTC.

The chain links TRBV4-1 to TRBJ1-4; 8 bases map to TRBD1. This CDR3 contains 19 residues. The V gene end was trimmed by 1 base and the J gene end by 3 bases; junction bases not matched to a gene: 13. CDR1 and CDR2 (germline): MGHRA, YSYEKL. CDR3 in DNA: TGCGCCAGCAGCCAAGTCCCCCGGACAGGGCTGGCGGCTAATGAAAAACTGTTTTTT. It encodes CASSQVPRTGLAANEKLFF.

The CDR3 coding sequence is TGTGCCAGTAGTATTTCGAGCTATGAGAGGTACACCTTC. This codes for CASSISSYERYTF. This sequence joins TRBV19 and TRBJ1-2; unclear D gene. The CDR3 loop spans 13 amino acids. Germline lookup yields CDR1 LNHDA and CDR2 SQIVND (reference sequence). V was shortened by 3 bases and J by 11 bases, with 16 bases between the two germline ends.

The chain is built from TRBV5-4 and TRBJ2-4; 8 bases map to TRBD2. The germline CDR1 and CDR2 sequences are SGHNT and YYREEE (reference sequence). The CDR3 has 17 residues. Losses at the gene ends were 1 base for V and 2 bases for J; bases not matched to a gene: 8. DNA for the CDR3: TGTGCCAGCAGCTTGTCGGGGGGGCGAGGGCCCAAAAACATTCAGTACTTC. Its protein is CASSLSGGRGPKNIQYF.

This sequence joins TRBV5-4 and TRBJ2-7, with D possibly matching TRBD2 (6 bases). CDR1 and CDR2 (germline): SGHNT, YYREEE (reference sequence). This CDR3 comprises 16 residues. Between the trimmed V and J ends, which lost 0 bases and 0 bases, there was a span of 13 bases. The CDR3 bases are TGTGCCAGCAGCTTGGGAAGCGGGTCCGACTCCTACGAGCAGTACTTC. This translates into CASSLGSGSDSYEQYF.

The V gene is TRBV4-1, the J gene TRBJ1-2; 8 bases map to TRBD1. Per the germline V gene, CDR1 is MGHRA and CDR2 is YSYEKL. V was clipped by 0 bases and J by 6 bases; unmatched bases: 6. The CDR3 covers 15 residues. In DNA, the CDR3 is TGCGCCAGCAGCCAAGACCCCGGACAGGGTGATGGCTACACCTTC. Amino acid sequence: CASSQDPGQGDGYTF.

This clone has just one count. The rearrangement uses TRBV9 and TRBJ1-1; no reliable D call. Between the trimmed V and J ends, which lost 0 bases and 3 bases, there was a span of 15 bases. Germline CDR1 reads SGDLS; CDR2 reads YYNGEE. This CDR3 contains 16 residues. CDR3 region: CASSVAVGVEYTEAFF. The CDR3 nucleotides read TGTGCCAGCAGCGTAGCGGTCGGGGTGGAATACACTGAAGCTTTCTTT. The full variable domain, its missing parts supplied by reference TRBV9 and TRBJ1-1, is DSGVTQTPKHLITATGQRVTLRCSPRSGDLSVYWYQQSLDQGLQFLIQYYNGEERAKGNILERFSAQQFPDLHSELNLSSLELGDSALYFCASSVAVGVEYTEAFFGQGTRLTVV.

This rearrangement joins TRBV18 to TRBJ1-5; 7 bases match TRBD1. With V trimmed by 2 bases and J by 6 bases, 10 bases remained unmatched. Germline V gene data show CDR1 as KGHSH and CDR2 as LQKENI. This CDR3 has 16 amino acids. In DNA form, the CDR3 reads TGTGCCAGCTCACCAGCTACAGGGGAGGAGATTCAGCCCCAGCATTTT. It codes for CASSPATGEEIQPQHF.

The chain employs TRBV7-5 and TRBJ1-2; TRBD1 was called by the table and not checked on the DNA. TRBV7-5 is a listed pseudogene. The CDR3 has 16 amino acids. CDR3: CVRSTRGGTAALGYTF. CDR3 in DNA: TGTGTCAGAAGCACTCGCGGTGGGACAGCCGCACTGGGCTACACCTTC.

The rearrangement links TRBV7-9 to TRBJ2-3, with TRBD2 matching 12 bases. The CDR3 is 16 residues long. Germline V lookup: CDR1 SEHNR, CDR2 FQNEAQ (reference sequence). V dropped 5 bases and J dropped 11; count of bases not matched to a gene: 14. The CDR3 spells CASSLLAGGLVMGQYF. CDR3 coding DNA: TGTGCCAGCAGCCTACTAGCGGGGGGCCTCGTGATGGGGCAGTATTTT. The full variable domain, in which reference TRBV7-9 and TRBJ2-3 provide the parts outside the CDR3, is DTGVSQNPRHKITKRGQNVTFRCDPISEHNRLYWYRQTLGQGPEFLTYFQNEAQLEKSRLLSDRFSAERPKGSFSTLEIQRTEQGDSAMYLCASSLLAGGLVMGQYFGPGTRLTVL.

This chain joins TRBV27 and TRBJ1-4; 9 nucleotides match TRBD1. In germline, CDR1 is MNHEY, CDR2 SMNVEV (reference sequence). The CDR3 totals 14 residues. J was trimmed by 9 bases and V by 6 bases; bases with no gene match: 8. CDR3: CASSSGTGRQKLFF. The CDR3 DNA is TGTGCCAGCAGCTCCGGGACAGGGAGGCAAAAACTGTTTTTT.

The CDR3: CASSVSSGTGTGELFF. The DNA of the CDR3 is TGTGCCAGCAGCGTGAGTTCCGGGACAGGGACCGGGGAGCTGTTTTTT. V and J are TRBV9 and TRBJ2-2, with TRBD1 identical over 9 bases. The CDR3 is made up of 16 amino acids. The V and J ends lost 2 bases and 5 bases, in that order; junction bases with no gene match: 7. CDR1 is SGDLS, CDR2 YYNGEE, per germline.

V is TRBV12-3 or TRBV12-4 and J is TRBJ1-2; D is uncertain. V was trimmed by 3 bases and J by 5 bases, leaving 7 bases between them. The CDR3 has 12 amino acids. The CDR3 DNA follows: TGTGCCAGCAGTTTCGAGCCATATGGCTACACCTTC. Amino acid sequence: CASSFEPYGYTF.

The V gene is TRBV5-4, the J gene TRBJ2-5, with a possible D match to TRBD2 (5 bases). The CDR3 extends over 14 amino acids. V lost 5 bases to trimming and J lost 3 bases, with 14 bases between them. CDR1 and CDR2 from the germline V gene are SGHNT and YYREEE (reference sequence). The CDR3 nucleotides are TGTGCCAGCAGTTACTTAGACGGGAAAGAGACCCAGTACTTC. It is translated as CASSYLDGKETQYF.

This chain's CDR3 is CASSLLLAGGPTDTQYF. The CDR3 region has the DNA TGTGCCAGCAGCTTGTTGCTAGCGGGGGGGCCCACAGATACGCAGTATTTT. The genes are TRBV5-4 and TRBJ2-3, with 12 bases aligning to TRBD2. The CDR3 is 17 amino acids. Germline CDR1 reads SGHNT; CDR2 reads YYREEE (reference sequence). V shed 1 base and J 2 bases; nucleotides not matched to a gene: 5.

V is TRBV2 and J is TRBJ2-1, with TRBD2 as a possible D gene (7 bases). The germline V and J ends were trimmed by 7 bases and 15 bases, with 19 bases remaining between them. Germline CDR1 reads SNHLY; CDR2 reads FYNNEI. This CDR3 comprises 12 residues. The CDR3 spells CASKGEAGRLFF. In nucleotides, the CDR3 is TGTGCCAGCAAGGGGGAAGCGGGGCGGCTGTTCTTC.

CDR3 nucleotide sequence: TGTGCCTGGAGTAGCGGGTACTATGGCTACACCTTC. It translates to CAWSSGYYGYTF. The chain joins TRBV30 to TRBJ1-2; D gene ambiguous. The V and J ends lost 2 bases and 3 bases respectively, with 7 bases between them. This CDR3 is built from 12 residues. CDR1 is GTSNPN, CDR2 SVGIG, per germline (reference sequence).

The chain has TRBV25-1 and TRBJ2-7, with 7 nucleotides matching TRBD1. V trimming: 3 bases; J trimming: 1 base; junction bases outside the gene matches: 3. Germline CDR1 and CDR2: MGHDK and SYGVNS. The CDR3 totals 14 residues. CDR3 in DNA: TGTGCCAGCAGTGATATGGGACAGTCCTACGAGCAGTACTTC. This translates into CASSDMGQSYEQYF.

J is TRBJ2-6 and V is TRBV5-4, with 8 bases aligning to TRBD1. Per germline, CDR1 SGHNT and CDR2 YYREEE (reference sequence). The CDR3 consists of 16 residues. V lost 5 bases, J lost 1 base, and 5 bases stayed unmatched. The CDR3 here is CASSRQGASGANVLTF. CDR3 coding DNA: TGTGCCAGCAGTCGGCAGGGGGCATCTGGGGCCAACGTCCTGACTTTC.